The 25 T cell receptor beta chains reported below all come from one sample, sequenced in a study of blood T cell repertoires in COVID-19. The assay was immunoSEQ multiplex PCR, and TCRdb's table has in-frame clones only and misses some. The table includes some 100,000 clones, roughly 90% detected once. The specimen was peripheral blood. Source of these receptors: a man between 70 and 80 years old with acute or convalescent COVID-19.

The rearrangement joins TRBV21-1 to TRBJ2-2; the DNA was not compared with TRBD2, the D call given in the table. TRBV21-1 is marked as a pseudogene. This CDR3 has 18 amino acids. CDR3 protein: CASSKVCGGGAGAGELFF. CDR3 nucleotide sequence: TGTGCCAGCAGCAAAGTTTGCGGCGGGGGGGCCGGAGCCGGGGAGCTGTTTTTT.

The chain recombines TRBV5-1 with TRBJ1-6; TRBD1 might be the D (5 bases). The germline CDR1 and CDR2 sequences are SGHRS and YFSETQ. V lost 2 bases and J 16 bases, leaving 13 bases between the germline ends. The CDR3 length is 12 residues. CDR3 nucleotides: TGCGCCAGCAGCTTCGACAGTCTAACACTCCACTTT. Amino acids: CASSFDSLTLHF.

V is TRBV27 and J is TRBJ2-7; 10 nucleotides align to TRBD2. The germline gives CDR1 MNHEY, CDR2 SMNVEV (reference sequence). This CDR3 is built from 18 residues. The J segment lost 2 bases and the V segment lost 0 bases, leaving 10 bases of the junction unmatched. DNA of the CDR3: TGTGCCAGCAGTTTATCTCAACCGACTAGCGGGCCTGCCTACGAGCAGTACTTC. It is translated as CASSLSQPTSGPAYEQYF.

This chain joins TRBV27 and TRBJ1-5; 7 bases align to TRBD1. CDR1 and CDR2 from the germline V gene are MNHEY and SMNVEV (reference sequence). This CDR3 has 14 amino acids. Losses at the gene ends were 3 bases for V and 6 bases for J; bases not matched to a gene: 5. The CDR3 coding sequence is TGTGCCAGCAGTTTTAGAGGGGGCATTCAGCCCCAGCATTTT. Its translation: CASSFRGGIQPQHF.

A single count supports this clone. This chain uses TRBV7-8 with TRBJ2-7; TRBD2 aligns across 8 bases. The V gene end was trimmed by 5 bases and the J gene end by 7 bases; junction bases not matched to a gene: 13. This CDR3 contains 15 residues. The germline V gene encodes CDR1 SGHVS and CDR2 FQNEAQ. The CDR3 sequence is CASSAPGLDLGEQYF. CDR3 DNA sequence: TGTGCCAGCAGCGCCCCGGGACTAGACTTGGGGGAGCAGTACTTC.

CDR3 coding DNA: TGCAGTGCTGAGGAGACTGAAGCTTTCTTT. This gives the protein CSAEETEAFF. This chain links TRBV20-1 with TRBJ1-1, with no clear D. Germline-derived CDR1 and CDR2 are DFQATT and SNEGSKA (reference sequence). Trimming took 5 bases from V and 5 from J, leaving 6 bases between them. The CDR3 covers 10 residues.

In this sample, this clone turned up once. This chain uses TRBV4-1 with TRBJ2-1; D not certain. Germline assignment: CDR1 MGHRA and CDR2 YSYEKL. The CDR3 runs 13 residues. V gave up 2 bases and J gave up 13 bases, with 15 bases separating them. Here the CDR3 reads CASSQSIRLGQFF. DNA for the CDR3: TGCGCCAGCAGCCAATCTATCCGGCTAGGTCAGTTCTTC.

V gene TRBV30 combines with J gene TRBJ1-1; D ambiguous. Germline V lookup: CDR1 GTSNPN, CDR2 SVGIG (reference sequence). The germline V and J ends were trimmed by 2 bases and 0 bases, with 7 bases remaining between them. The CDR3 spans 13 residues. Here the CDR3 DNA reads TGTGCCTGGAGTCTGGAGGTGAACACTGAAGCTTTCTTT. It is translated as CAWSLEVNTEAFF.

J is TRBJ1-3 and V is TRBV6-5; maybe TRBD1 (6 bases). The CDR3 is 14 amino acids. V was pared by 10 bases and J by 2 bases, with 15 bases between. Germline values: CDR1 MNHEY, CDR2 SVGAGI. Written as DNA, the CDR3 is TGTGCCACCCCCAGGGGTTATCCTGGAAACACCATATATTTT. As protein: CATPRGYPGNTIYF.

V usage is TRBV4-1 and J usage is TRBJ2-1; TRBD2 matches 14 bases. The CDR3 runs to 19 residues. Germline loops: CDR1 MGHRA, CDR2 YSYEKL. Trimming cost V 1 base and J 2 bases; bases outside gene matches: 7. As DNA, the CDR3 is TGCGCCAGCAGCCAAGCCGGGACTAGCGGGAGAGGGGCCTACAATGAGCAGTTCTTC. It is translated as CASSQAGTSGRGAYNEQFF.

This clone was recorded at least ten times. V gene TRBV12-3 or TRBV12-4 combines with J gene TRBJ1-2; D unresolved. The CDR3 has 13 residues. V was cut by 1 base and J by 7 bases, with 10 bases left in between. CDR3 coding DNA: TGTGCCAGCAGTTTAGGTCAGTCGATTGGCTACACCTTC. Protein: CASSLGQSIGYTF.

The rearrangement uses TRBV7-9 and TRBJ2-7; tentatively, D is TRBD2 (5 bases). Trimming cost V 7 bases and J 4 bases, with 11 bases left between them. The CDR3 length is 12 residues. The germline V gene has CDR1 SEHNR and CDR2 FQNEAQ (reference sequence). The CDR3 DNA sequence: TGTGCCAGCACCGGAGAGGGTTACGAGCAGTACTTC. This codes for CASTGEGYEQYF.

The chain combines TRBV3-1 (or the pseudogene TRBV3-2) with TRBJ2-7, with a tentative D call TRBD2 (6 bases). The V and J ends lost 4 bases and 0 bases respectively, with 13 bases between them. The CDR3 has 15 residues. Germline CDR1 is LGHDT and CDR2 is YNNKEL (reference sequence). CDR3 in DNA: TGTGCCAGCAGCCGAGCCGGGAGAGTCTCCTACGAGCAGTACTTC. Its protein is CASSRAGRVSYEQYF.

This clone appeared a single time. The rearrangement joins TRBV7-9 to TRBJ1-6; 7 bases match TRBD1. Germline values: CDR1 SEHNR, CDR2 FQNEAQ (reference sequence). CDR3 length equals 14 residues. Germline trimming cut 5 bases from V and 6 bases from J; bases unmatched to any gene: 4. The CDR3 DNA reads as TGTGCCAGCAGCCCACAGGGGCCTAATTCACCCCTCCACTTT. Translation: CASSPQGPNSPLHF.

By proportion, this clone is medium-sized. The chain links TRBV30 to TRBJ1-5; 8 bases are a match to TRBD1. The CDR3 contains 13 residues. With 1 base clipped from V and 6 bases from J, the junction kept 2 bases outside the gene matches. Germline assignment: CDR1 GTSNPN and CDR2 SVGIG (reference sequence). The CDR3 DNA is TGTGCCTGGAGTGCAGGGGGCAGTCAGCCCCAGCATTTT. It yields the protein CAWSAGGSQPQHF. Combining the CDR3 with reference TRBV30 and TRBJ1-5 gives the whole variable domain SQTIHQWPATLVQPVGSPLSLECTVEGTSNPNLYWYRQAAGRGLQLLFYSVGIGQISSEVPQNLSASRPQDRQFILSSKKLLLSDSGFYLCAWSAGGSQPQHFGDGTRLSIL.

This clone was recorded once. The chain joins TRBV18 to TRBJ2-7, with D perhaps matching TRBD2 (6 bases). Germline CDR1 and CDR2: KGHSH and LQKENI. CDR3 length equals 14 residues. The ends were cut back, 3 bases at V and 2 bases at J, with 11 bases in the middle. DNA for the CDR3: TGTGCCAGCTCACCTGCGGGACGCCCCTACGAGCAGTACTTC. It is translated as CASSPAGRPYEQYF.

This chain connects TRBV27 to TRBJ2-7; D is perhaps TRBD2 (5 bases). Germline V gene sequence: CDR1 MNHEY, CDR2 SMNVEV (reference sequence). V was pared by 2 bases and J by 6 bases, with 8 bases between. The CDR3 runs 12 residues. The CDR3 DNA sequence: TGTGCCAGCAGTTTAAAAGGGAGCGAGCAGTACTTC. Translation: CASSLKGSEQYF.

In this sample, this clone turned up once. The V gene is TRBV28, the J gene TRBJ1-5, with D hard to call. The germline gives CDR1 MDHEN, CDR2 SYDVKM. The ends were cut back, 0 bases at V and 7 bases at J, with 7 bases in the middle. This CDR3 spans 13 amino acids. The chain's CDR3 is CASSLWAGQPQHF. The DNA of the CDR3 is TGTGCCAGCAGTTTATGGGCGGGACAGCCCCAGCATTTT.

This chain connects TRBV5-1 to TRBJ1-1; perhaps TRBD1 as D (6 bases). The CDR3 sequence is 15 residues long. CDR1 is SGHRS, CDR2 YFSETQ, per germline. With 2 bases removed from V and 5 bases from J, the gap between germline ends came to 16 bases. The CDR3 nucleotides read TGCGCCAGCAGCTTACATTCAGGACAGCAAACTGAAGCTTTCTTT. Encoded protein: CASSLHSGQQTEAFF.

The CDR3 sequence: CASGLVLLAGESYEQYF. The CDR3 bases are TGTGCTAGTGGTTTGGTACTACTAGCGGGAGAATCCTACGAGCAGTACTTC. The chain has TRBV12-5 and TRBJ2-7; TRBD2 aligns across 11 bases. The CDR3 loop spans 17 amino acids. CDR1 is LGHNT and CDR2 is FRNRAP in the germline V gene. The ends lost 0 bases at V and 1 base at J; junction bases unmatched: 5.

The chain has TRBV19 and TRBJ1-5, with 7 positions matching TRBD1. Per the germline V gene, CDR1 is LNHDA and CDR2 is SQIVND (reference sequence). The CDR3 runs 15 residues. The V gene end was trimmed by 4 bases and the J gene end by 4 bases; junction bases not matched to a gene: 7. CDR3 coding DNA: TGTGCCAGTAGTAGGACAGGCACTACAAATCAGCCCCAGCATTTT. The encoded protein is CASSRTGTTNQPQHF.

The rearrangement uses TRBV4-2 and TRBJ1-1, with a weak D call TRBD1 (5 bases). The V end lost 1 base, the J end lost 4 bases, and 13 bases lay between the germline ends. CDR3 length: 15 residues. Germline V gives CDR1 LGHNA, CDR2 YNFKEQ. The CDR3 protein is CASSQGDSLSTEAFF. CDR3 sequence (DNA): TGTGCCAGCAGCCAAGGCGACAGTCTGAGCACTGAAGCTTTCTTT.

J is TRBJ2-1 and V is TRBV5-1; 7 bases align to TRBD1. Per the germline V gene, CDR1 is SGHRS and CDR2 is YFSETQ. This CDR3 comprises 16 residues. With 7 bases clipped from V and 4 bases from J, the junction kept 14 bases outside the gene matches. For the CDR3, the DNA is TGCGCCAGCTATCTTCGGGTGGGGACAGATTACAATGAGCAGTTCTTC. Translating gives CASYLRVGTDYNEQFF.

The rearrangement joins TRBV2 to TRBJ1-4; D ambiguous. From germline, CDR1 is SNHLY and CDR2 FYNNEI. V gave up 8 bases and J gave up 7 bases, with 17 bases separating them. The CDR3 spans 14 residues. CDR3 nucleotides: TGTGCCAGCGGGTCGGGAGGGCTTGGTGAAAAACTGTTTTTT. It codes for CASGSGGLGEKLFF.

The table lists this clone with a count of one. The rearrangement joins TRBV7-8 to TRBJ1-5; no reliable D call. Germline V CDR1 and CDR2: SGHVS, FQNEAQ. The CDR3 contains 13 residues. V was cut by 2 bases and J by 5 bases, with 7 bases left in between. The CDR3 coding sequence is TGTGCCAGCAGCTTAACGGGTGATCAGCCCCAGCATTTT. Amino acids: CASSLTGDQPQHF.